This T cell receptor beta chain was captured in a study of blood T cell repertoires in COVID-19. Study overall: Samples representing acute and convalescent COVID-19 were sourced from the United States, Italy and Spain. The analysed material was cDNA or gDNA that came from T cells, B-cell-depleted T cells, or PBMCs.

The CDR3 length is 14 residues. In germline, CDR1 is LGHNA, CDR2 YSLEER. With V trimmed by 4 bases and J by 8 bases, 4 bases remained unmatched. As processed by the authors: Reference gene primer amplification gave nucleated cell count estimates. Assay used: immunoSEQ multiplex PCR; TCRdb lists only in-frame clones, some missing. V, J and clone size are those of that table, while D and trimming were read from the DNA. This table holds 150,000 or so clones, over 80% found once. The sequencing sample was made of peripheral blood. The receptor's source is a woman aged 55-75 years with acute or convalescent COVID-19. V usage is TRBV4-3 and J usage is TRBJ1-6; TRBD1 matches 8 bases. The CDR3 sequence is CASSLGQGDSPLHF. CDR3 bases: TGCGCCAGCAGCCTCGGACAGGGAGATTCACCCCTCCACTTT.